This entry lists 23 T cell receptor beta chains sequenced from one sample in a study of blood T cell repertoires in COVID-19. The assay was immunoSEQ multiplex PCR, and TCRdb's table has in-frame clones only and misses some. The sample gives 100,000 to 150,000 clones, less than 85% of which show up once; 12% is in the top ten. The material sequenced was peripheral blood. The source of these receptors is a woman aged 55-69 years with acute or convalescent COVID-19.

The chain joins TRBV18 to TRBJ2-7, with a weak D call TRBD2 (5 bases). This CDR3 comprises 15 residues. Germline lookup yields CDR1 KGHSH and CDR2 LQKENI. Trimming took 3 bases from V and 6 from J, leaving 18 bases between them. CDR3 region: CASSPRAENKAEQYV. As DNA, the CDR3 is TGTGCCAGCTCACCGAGGGCCGAAAACAAAGCCGAGCAGTACGTC.

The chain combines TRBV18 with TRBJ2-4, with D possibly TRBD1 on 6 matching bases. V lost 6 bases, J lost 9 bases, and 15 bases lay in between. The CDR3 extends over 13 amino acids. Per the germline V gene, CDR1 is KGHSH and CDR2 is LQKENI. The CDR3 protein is CASSQGQEAIQYF. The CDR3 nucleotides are TGTGCCAGCTCGCAGGGACAAGAGGCCATTCAGTACTTC.

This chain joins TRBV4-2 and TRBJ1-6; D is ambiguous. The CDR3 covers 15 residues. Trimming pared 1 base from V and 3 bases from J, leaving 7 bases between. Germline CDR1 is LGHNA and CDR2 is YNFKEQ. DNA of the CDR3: TGTGCCAGCAGCCAAGGAGTTCTCTATAATTCACCCCTCCACTTT. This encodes CASSQGVLYNSPLHF.

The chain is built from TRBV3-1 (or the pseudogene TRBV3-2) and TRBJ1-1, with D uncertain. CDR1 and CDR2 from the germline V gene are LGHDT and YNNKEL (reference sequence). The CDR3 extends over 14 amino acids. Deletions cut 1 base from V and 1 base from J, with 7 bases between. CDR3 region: CASSQGVQNTEAFF. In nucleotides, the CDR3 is TGTGCCAGCAGCCAAGGAGTCCAGAACACTGAAGCTTTCTTT.

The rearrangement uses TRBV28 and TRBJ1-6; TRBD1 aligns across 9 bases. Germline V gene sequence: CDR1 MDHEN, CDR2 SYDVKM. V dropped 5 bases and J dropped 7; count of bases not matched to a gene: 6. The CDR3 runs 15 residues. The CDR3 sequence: CASSTTGGWNSPLHF. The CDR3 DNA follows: TGTGCCAGCAGTACTACAGGGGGCTGGAATTCACCCCTCCACTTT. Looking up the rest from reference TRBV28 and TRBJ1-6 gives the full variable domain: DVKVTQSSRYLVKRTGEKVFLECVQDMDHENMFWYRQDPGLGLRLIYFSYDVKMKEKGDIPEGYSVSREKKERFSLILESASTNQTSMYLCASSTTGGWNSPLHFGNGTRLTVT.

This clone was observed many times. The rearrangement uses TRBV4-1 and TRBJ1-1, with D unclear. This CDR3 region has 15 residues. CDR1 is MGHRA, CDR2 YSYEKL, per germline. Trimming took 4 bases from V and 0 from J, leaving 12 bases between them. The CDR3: CASSPDQVMNTEAFF. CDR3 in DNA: TGCGCCAGCAGCCCAGACCAGGTGATGAACACTGAAGCTTTCTTT.

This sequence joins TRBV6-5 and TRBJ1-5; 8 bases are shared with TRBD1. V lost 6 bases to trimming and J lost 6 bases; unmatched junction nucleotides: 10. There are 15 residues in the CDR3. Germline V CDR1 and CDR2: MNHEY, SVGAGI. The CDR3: CASRITTGGGQPQHF. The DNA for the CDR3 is TGTGCCAGCAGAATCACTACAGGGGGAGGTCAGCCCCAGCATTTT.

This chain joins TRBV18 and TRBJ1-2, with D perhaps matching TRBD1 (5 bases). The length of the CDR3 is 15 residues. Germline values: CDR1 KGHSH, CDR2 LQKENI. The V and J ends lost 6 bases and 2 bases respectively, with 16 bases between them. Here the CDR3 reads CASSLFKDTNYGYTF. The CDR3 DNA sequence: TGTGCCAGCTCTCTATTCAAGGACACCAACTATGGCTACACCTTC. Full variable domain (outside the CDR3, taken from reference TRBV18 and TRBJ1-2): NAGVMQNPRHLVRRRGQEARLRCSPMKGHSHVYWYRQLPEEGLKFMVYLQKENIIDESGMPKERFSAEFPKEGPSILRIQQVVRGDSAAYFCASSLFKDTNYGYTFGSGTRLTVV.

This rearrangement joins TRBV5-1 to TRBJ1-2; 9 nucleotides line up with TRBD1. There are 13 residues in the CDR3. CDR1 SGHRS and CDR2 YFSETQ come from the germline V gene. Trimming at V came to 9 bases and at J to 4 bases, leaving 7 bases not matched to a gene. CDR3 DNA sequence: TGCGCCACCAGTCGGGACAGGGCCTATGGCTACACCTTC. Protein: CATSRDRAYGYTF.

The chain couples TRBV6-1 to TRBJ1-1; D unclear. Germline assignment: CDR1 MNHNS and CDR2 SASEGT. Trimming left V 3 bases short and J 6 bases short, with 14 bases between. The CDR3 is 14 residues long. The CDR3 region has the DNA TGTGCCAGCAGTGATAAGGTCTTCGGGGCTGAAGCTTTCTTT. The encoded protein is CASSDKVFGAEAFF.

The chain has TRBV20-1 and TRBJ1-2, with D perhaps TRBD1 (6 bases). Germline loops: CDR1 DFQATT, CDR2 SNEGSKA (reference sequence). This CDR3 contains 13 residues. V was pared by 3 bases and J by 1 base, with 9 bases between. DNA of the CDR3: TGCAGTGCTAGTGTACAGGGTAACTATGGCTACACCTTC. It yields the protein CSASVQGNYGYTF.

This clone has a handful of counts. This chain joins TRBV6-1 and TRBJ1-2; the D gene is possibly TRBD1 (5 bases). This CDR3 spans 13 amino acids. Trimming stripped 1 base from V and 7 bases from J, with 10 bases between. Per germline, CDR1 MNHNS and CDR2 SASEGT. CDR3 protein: CASSEGQWSGYTF. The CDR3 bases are TGTGCCAGCAGTGAAGGACAGTGGTCTGGCTACACCTTC.

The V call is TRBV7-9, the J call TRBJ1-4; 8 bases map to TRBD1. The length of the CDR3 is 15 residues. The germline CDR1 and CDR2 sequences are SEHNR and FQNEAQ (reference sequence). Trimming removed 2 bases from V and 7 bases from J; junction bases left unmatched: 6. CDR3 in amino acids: CASSLLGTGGEKLFF. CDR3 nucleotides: TGTGCCAGCAGCTTATTGGGGACAGGAGGTGAAAAACTGTTTTTT.

As DNA, the CDR3 is TGTGCCAGTAGTATAGCGGGACCTACAGGGGTGGAAGCTTTCTTT. Residues: CASSIAGPTGVEAFF. This chain uses TRBV19 with TRBJ1-1; 7 bases map to TRBD1. The germline gives CDR1 LNHDA, CDR2 SQIVND (reference sequence). This CDR3 is built from 15 residues. V lost 1 base to trimming and J lost 8 bases; unmatched junction nucleotides: 10.

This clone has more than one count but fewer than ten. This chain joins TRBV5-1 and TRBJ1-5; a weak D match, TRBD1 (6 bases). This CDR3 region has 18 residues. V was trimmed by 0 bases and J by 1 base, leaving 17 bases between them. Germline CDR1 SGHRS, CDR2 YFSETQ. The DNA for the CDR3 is TGCGCCAGCAGCTTGGTAGGGGGGGCCTTGGAAAGCAATCAGCCCCAGCATTTT. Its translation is CASSLVGGALESNQPQHF.

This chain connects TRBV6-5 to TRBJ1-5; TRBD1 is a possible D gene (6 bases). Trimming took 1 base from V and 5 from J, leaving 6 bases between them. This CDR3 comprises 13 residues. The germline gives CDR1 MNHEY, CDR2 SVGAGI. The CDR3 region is CASSYYRDQPQHF. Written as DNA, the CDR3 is TGTGCCAGCAGTTACTACAGGGATCAGCCCCAGCATTTT.

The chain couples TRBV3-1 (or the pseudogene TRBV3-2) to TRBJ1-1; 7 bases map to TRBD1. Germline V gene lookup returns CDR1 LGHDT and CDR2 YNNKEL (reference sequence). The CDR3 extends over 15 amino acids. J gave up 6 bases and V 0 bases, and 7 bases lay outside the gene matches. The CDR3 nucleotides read TGTGCCAGCAGCCAAGACTACAGGGGATCCCCTGAAGCTTTCTTT. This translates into CASSQDYRGSPEAFF.

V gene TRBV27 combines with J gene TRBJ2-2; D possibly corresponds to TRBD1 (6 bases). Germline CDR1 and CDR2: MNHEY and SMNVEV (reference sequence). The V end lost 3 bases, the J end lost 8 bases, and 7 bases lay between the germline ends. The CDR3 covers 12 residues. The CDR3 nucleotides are TGTGCCAGCAGTTTGAGGGGGGGGGAGCTGTTTTTT. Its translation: CASSLRGGELFF.

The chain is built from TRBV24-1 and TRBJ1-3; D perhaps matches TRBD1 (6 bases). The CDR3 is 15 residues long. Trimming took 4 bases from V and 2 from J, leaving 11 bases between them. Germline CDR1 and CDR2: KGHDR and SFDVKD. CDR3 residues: CATSDPNRAGNTIYF. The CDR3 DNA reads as TGTGCCACCAGTGACCCTAACAGGGCTGGAAACACCATATATTTT.

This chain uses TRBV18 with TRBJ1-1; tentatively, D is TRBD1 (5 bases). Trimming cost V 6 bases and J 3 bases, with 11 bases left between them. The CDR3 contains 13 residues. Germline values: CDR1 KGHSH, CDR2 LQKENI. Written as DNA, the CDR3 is TGTGCCAGCTCGGACATTATAGACACTGAAGCTTTCTTT. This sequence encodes CASSDIIDTEAFF. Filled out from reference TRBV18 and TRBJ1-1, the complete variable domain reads NAGVMQNPRHLVRRRGQEARLRCSPMKGHSHVYWYRQLPEEGLKFMVYLQKENIIDESGMPKERFSAEFPKEGPSILRIQQVVRGDSAAYFCASSDIIDTEAFFGQGTRLTVV.

CDR3 sequence reads: CASSLGQPEEKLFF. The CDR3 region has the DNA TGTGCCAGCAGCTTGGGACAGCCTGAGGAAAAACTGTTTTTT. The chain has TRBV5-8 and TRBJ1-4; a possible D gene is TRBD1 (5 bases). This CDR3 comprises 14 residues. Per the germline V gene, CDR1 is SGHTS and CDR2 is YDEGEE. V was trimmed by 0 bases and J by 8 bases, leaving 11 bases between them. The variable domain in full, completed from reference TRBV5-8 and TRBJ1-4, reads EAGVTQSPTHLIKTRGQQATLRCSPISGHTSVYWYQQALGLGLQFLLWYDEGEERNRGNFPPRFSGRQFPNYSSELNVNALELEDSALYLCASSLGQPEEKLFFGSGTQLSVL.

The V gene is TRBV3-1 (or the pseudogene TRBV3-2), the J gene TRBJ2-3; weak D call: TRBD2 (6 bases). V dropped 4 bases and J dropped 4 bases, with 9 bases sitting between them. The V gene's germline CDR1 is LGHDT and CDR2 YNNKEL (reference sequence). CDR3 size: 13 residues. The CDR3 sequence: CASSPGLSDTQYF. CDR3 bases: TGTGCCAGCAGCCCCGGACTATCAGATACGCAGTATTTT.

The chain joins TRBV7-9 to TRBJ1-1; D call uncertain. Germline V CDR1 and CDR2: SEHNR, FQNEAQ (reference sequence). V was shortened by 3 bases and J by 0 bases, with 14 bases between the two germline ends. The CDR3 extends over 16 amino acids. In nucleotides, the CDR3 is TGTGCCAGCAGCTTCGACGTAAGGACTCTGAACACTGAAGCTTTCTTT. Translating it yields CASSFDVRTLNTEAFF.